This T cell receptor (beta chain) stems from a study of blood T cells in healthy people across ages (dated by TCRdb to the mid-2010s). Study-wide context: In model experiments, roughly one uniquely barcoded TCR beta cDNA molecule per two T cells was captured by template switching. To track age-related changes in TCR beta repertoire diversity, the study relied on deep sequencing normalized with unique cDNA molecular identifiers. Donors were grouped into four age groups: young (average approximately 15 years), middle-aged (39), aged (around 60) and long-lived (over 80). Donors of different ages were randomly distributed across sequencing lanes to avoid experimental bias. For two donors (one aged 18 to 30 and one aged 80 or older), the study analyzed two additional independent replicas of 1 million unique cDNA reads from the same blood draw.

To prepare the library, 5' RACE was applied. Sequencing was performed on an Illumina HiSeq 2500. A second PCR of roughly 7 to 11 cycles was performed with a sample-barcoded 5' primer and a J-beta primer mix. A template-switch 5' adaptor carrying 12 random nucleotides introduced a unique molecular identifier onto each TCR beta cDNA molecule. At least 2.5 million CDR3-containing paired-end reads were obtained from each sample. All of the RNA was converted into first-strand cDNA using the Mint cDNA synthesis kit, with a TRBC-specific oligonucleotide serving as the primer. Following uracil-DNA glycosylase treatment, a first 18-cycle PCR with universal primers M1SS and BC2_uni_R was performed on all cDNA. As for the original processing: For normalization, 1 million high-quality reads, each with a distinct molecular identifier, were randomly selected from each sample. Reads with shared molecular identifiers were discarded instead of being binned into consensus sequences. MiTCR, run with a Q25 quality threshold and the strictest error-elimination algorithm, handled CDR3 identification, clonotype clustering and error correction. A nonparametric unseen species model using Euler transformation provided a lower-bound estimate of total TCR beta diversity. Through fastp at Q25 and MiXCR, TCRdb rebuilt clones from the public reads, retaining in-frame beta chains. All rows with the same CDR3 protein become a single entry with the most common DNA and genes. The V and J calls come from TCRdb's annotation, not from the publication. In all, the sample holds about 400,000 distinct CDR3 sequences, and approximately 47% of those were seen once. Around 53% of the sample lies in the top ten.

The full study reports these points: Compared with the aged group, the long-lived group had more naive CD4+ T cells, fewer expanded clones and increased TCR diversity, a pattern suggesting age selection. There was a strong correlation between observed TCR beta diversity and the percentage of naive T cells measured by flow cytometry. Because the CMV infection status of the donors was unknown, age-related changes in expanded clonotypes may potentially have been confounded. Estimates of total diversity based on one million sequenced T cells were regarded as lower bounds and as underestimates. Observed TCR beta diversity per million T cells fell roughly linearly with age, and a significant reduction was already apparent by age approximately 40. Because profiling used bulk unsorted PBMCs, naive and antigen-experienced compartments could not be compared conclusively.

Systemically healthy Caucasian individuals from Russia, about 38 in total and aged roughly 6 to 100 years, were included as donors. Ten milliliters of peripheral blood were collected from each donor into EDTA-treated Vacutainer tubes. PBMCs were isolated by Ficoll-Paque density-gradient centrifugation, with at least 6 million obtained per sample. Trizol reagent was used to extract total RNA from PBMCs, with at least 6 micrograms per sample. The percentages of naive CD45RAhigh/CD27high T cells were determined by flow cytometry on a PBMC aliquot from every donor. CDR1 MNHNS and CDR2 SASEGT were looked up in the germline V gene. From the cysteine up to the phenylalanine, the CDR3 has a length of 16 residues. Just CDR3 DNA is preserved here, 48 bases in frame from base 1. As concerns this clonotype: What this receptor recognizes is not known. At one end the junction does not follow the germline gene, possibly because of a read error.

The TCR originated in a man aged 55 to 69 in good health. Recombination connected TRBV6-1 to TRBJ1-6; 9 central bases correspond to TRBD1. The sequenced material came from blood. The CDR3 protein: CASSEPSGTGLSPPHF. The DNA is as follows: TGTGCCAGCAGTGAACCTTCCGGGACAGGGCTTTCACCCCCCCACTTT.